The 7 T cell receptor beta chains presented below share a single source sample, sequenced in a study of shared clonotypes between healthy human individuals. Method: immunoSEQ multiplex PCR; TCRdb's copy keeps in-frame clones and lacks some. This sample has roughly 1 million clones, with around 74% found just once. The specimen sequenced was memory CD4+ T cells sorted from blood. Subset given: CD45RA-negative fraction. The receptors were sampled from a young man in good health.

The chain has TRBV6-5 and TRBJ1-5, with D uncertain. Trimming removed 0 bases from V and 3 bases from J, with 9 bases in between. The CDR3 spans 15 residues. CDR1 MNHEY and CDR2 SVGAGI come from the germline V gene. The CDR3 region is CASSYSMEPNQPQHF. The CDR3 DNA is TGTGCCAGCAGTTACTCCATGGAACCCAATCAGCCCCAGCATTTT.

The chain recombines TRBV9 with TRBJ2-3; 10 bases match TRBD2. The J segment lost 2 bases and the V segment lost 4 bases, leaving 13 bases of the junction unmatched. CDR1 SGDLS and CDR2 YYNGEE come from the germline V gene. The CDR3 is made up of 18 amino acids. This CDR3 reads CASSWDPAGGPTTDTQYF. The CDR3, as DNA: TGTGCCAGCAGCTGGGACCCAGCGGGGGGGCCAACCACAGATACGCAGTATTTT.

This sequence joins TRBV4-2 and TRBJ2-4; 10 bases match TRBD1. After removal of 1 base from V and 9 bases from J, the junction contained 12 bases not matched to a gene. CDR3 size: 17 residues. Per the germline V gene, CDR1 is LGHNA and CDR2 is YNFKEQ. The CDR3 is CASSQGGSGTGVGIQYF. The CDR3 DNA reads as TGTGCCAGCAGCCAAGGGGGATCCGGGACAGGGGTTGGCATTCAGTACTTC.

The CDR3 spells CASSRLGDTQYF. The CDR3 DNA follows: TGTGCCAGCAGCCGGCTGGGGGATACGCAGTATTTT. The chain recombines TRBV11-3 with TRBJ2-3, with unresolved D. CDR3 length: 12 amino acids. The V and J ends lost 5 bases and 6 bases respectively, with 9 bases between them. Germline CDR1 and CDR2: SGHNT and YENEEA. Complete variable domain (other parts from reference TRBV11-3 and TRBJ2-3): EAGVVQSPRYKIIEKKQPVAFWCNPISGHNTLYWYLQNLGQGPELLIRYENEEAVDDSQLPKDRFSAERLKGVDSTLKIQPAELGDSAVYLCASSRLGDTQYFGPGTRLTVL.

This chain links TRBV19 with TRBJ2-1, with TRBD1 as a possible D gene (7 bases). From germline, CDR1 is LNHDA and CDR2 SQIVND (reference sequence). This CDR3 is built from 15 residues. V was pared by 3 bases and J by 4 bases, with 13 bases between. The CDR3: CASSIRGVGYNEQFF. For the CDR3, the DNA is TGTGCCAGTAGTATCAGGGGGGTGGGATACAATGAGCAGTTCTTC.

The V call is TRBV16, the J call TRBJ1-2; weak D call: TRBD1 (5 bases). Germline CDR1 and CDR2: KGHSY and FQNENV. V was shortened by 3 bases and J by 2 bases, with 7 bases between the two germline ends. CDR3 size: 13 residues. The CDR3: CASSQKGNYGYTF. CDR3 in DNA: TGTGCCAGCAGCCAGAAGGGGAACTATGGCTACACCTTC. Full variable domain (remainder filled in from reference TRBV16 and TRBJ1-2): GEEVAQTPKHLVRGEGQKAKLYCAPIKGHSYVFWYQQVLKNEFKFLISFQNENVFDETGMPKERFSAKCLPNSPCSLEIQATKLEDSAVYFCASSQKGNYGYTFGSGTRLTVV.

This clone occurred once. Other nucleotide sequences from this sample produce the same CDR3. This CDR3 is CASRTGDQPQHF. CDR3 nucleotide sequence: TGTGCCAGCAGGACAGGGGATCAGCCCCAGCATTTT. The rearrangement joins TRBV6-6 to TRBJ1-5; 8 bases line up with TRBD1. Germline lookup yields CDR1 MNHNY and CDR2 SVGAGI (reference sequence). The CDR3 length is 12 residues. The V and J ends lost 6 bases and 5 bases, in that order; junction bases with no gene match: 0.